The following is a T cell receptor beta chain sequence with its context. There are 18 residues in the CDR3. CDR1 is SGHRS and CDR2 is YFSETQ in the germline V gene. The V gene end was trimmed by 5 bases and the J gene end by 3 bases; junction bases not matched to a gene: 11. This record belongs to a study of blood T cell repertoires in COVID-19. Study-level background: Acute-phase and convalescent COVID-19 samples originated in the United States, Italy and Spain. PBMCs, B-cell-depleted T cells, or T cells were the source of the cDNA or gDNA that made up the material.

Per the original data handling: Reference gene primer amplification yielded estimated nucleated cell counts. TCRdb keeps only in-frame clones here, not all; method: immunoSEQ multiplex PCR. V, J and clone size are taken as reported in that table, and D and trimming were inferred from the DNA itself. The data contain about 490,000 clones, roughly 85% of them singletons. V gene TRBV5-1 combines with J gene TRBJ2-6, with 10 bases that match TRBD1. Sequences were obtained from peripheral blood. This clonotype was sampled from a human donor in a cohort sampled during active COVID-19. The CDR3 is CASSQMDRGVYGANVLTF. The CDR3 nucleotides are TGCGCCAGCAGTCAAATGGACAGGGGGGTTTATGGGGCCAACGTCCTGACTTTC.